This TCR beta chain was profiled in a study of blood T cell repertoires in COVID-19. Trimming took 5 bases from V and 8 from J, leaving 9 bases between them. The germline V gene encodes CDR1 KGHSH and CDR2 LQKENI. This CDR3 is 11 amino acids long. In Cohort 3, a recovered donor had either two negative PCRs, clearance, or symptom resolution. As handled by the study authors: It was from reference gene primer amplification that nucleated cell counts were estimated. Sequenced by immunoSEQ multiplex PCR; TCRdb stores in-frame clones only, minus some. The DNA was the basis for D and trimming; V, J and clone size are from that table. The sample carries 200,000 to 250,000 clones, about 80% recorded once.

This rearrangement joins TRBV18 to TRBJ1-2, with D unresolved. Sequencing was performed on PBMCs or T cells enriched from blood (not recorded which). This TCR was recovered from a man between 60 and 75 years old who had recovered from COVID-19. The CDR3 here is CASSSMGGYTF. For the CDR3, the DNA is TGTGCCAGCTCATCGATGGGCGGCTACACCTTC.